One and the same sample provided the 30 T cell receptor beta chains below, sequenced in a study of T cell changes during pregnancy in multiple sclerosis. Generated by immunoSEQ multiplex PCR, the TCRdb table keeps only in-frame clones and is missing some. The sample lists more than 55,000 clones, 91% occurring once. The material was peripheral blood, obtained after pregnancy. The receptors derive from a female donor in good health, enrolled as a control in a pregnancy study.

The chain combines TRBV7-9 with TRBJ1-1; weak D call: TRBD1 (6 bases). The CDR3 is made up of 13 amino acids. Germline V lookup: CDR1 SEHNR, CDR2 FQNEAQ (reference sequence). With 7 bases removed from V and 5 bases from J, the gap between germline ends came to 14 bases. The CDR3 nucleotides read TGTGCCAGCAAAGATACAGGGTTTACTGAAGCTTTCTTT. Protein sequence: CASKDTGFTEAFF.

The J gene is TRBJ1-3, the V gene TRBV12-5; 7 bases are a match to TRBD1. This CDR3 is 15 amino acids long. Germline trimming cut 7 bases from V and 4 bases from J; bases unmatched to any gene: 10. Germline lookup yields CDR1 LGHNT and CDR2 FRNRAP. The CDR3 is CASALGGITGNTIYF. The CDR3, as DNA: TGTGCTAGTGCCTTAGGGGGCATCACCGGAAACACCATATATTTT.

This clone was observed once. The CDR3 loop reads CASRGASKKDTEAFF. CDR3 DNA: TGTGCCAGTCGGGGGGCCTCGAAAAAGGACACTGAAGCTTTCTTT. The V and J genes are TRBV19 and TRBJ1-1, with D possibly being TRBD1 (6 bases). This CDR3 spans 15 amino acids. The ends were cut back, 8 bases at V and 3 bases at J, with 19 bases in the middle. Germline CDR1 reads LNHDA; CDR2 reads SQIVND (reference sequence).

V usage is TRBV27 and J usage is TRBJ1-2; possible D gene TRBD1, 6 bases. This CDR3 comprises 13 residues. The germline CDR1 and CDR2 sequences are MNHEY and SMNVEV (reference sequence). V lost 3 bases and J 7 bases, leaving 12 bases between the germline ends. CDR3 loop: CASSFGGLGGYTF. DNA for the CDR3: TGTGCCAGCAGTTTCGGGGGGCTAGGTGGCTACACCTTC.

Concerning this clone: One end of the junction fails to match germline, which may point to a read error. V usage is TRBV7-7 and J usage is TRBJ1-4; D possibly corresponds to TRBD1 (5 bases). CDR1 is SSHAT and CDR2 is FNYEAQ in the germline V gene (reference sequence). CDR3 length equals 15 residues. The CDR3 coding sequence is TGTGCTAGCAGCTTAGGGAGGGGTCCTAATGAAAAACTGTTTTTT. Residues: CASSLGRGPNEKLFF.

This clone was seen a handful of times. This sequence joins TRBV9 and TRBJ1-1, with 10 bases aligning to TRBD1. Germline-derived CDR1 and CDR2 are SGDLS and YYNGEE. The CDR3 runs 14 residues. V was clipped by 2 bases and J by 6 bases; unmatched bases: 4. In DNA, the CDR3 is TGTGCCAGCAGCGTGGGACAGGGGCCCCCTGAAGCTTTCTTT. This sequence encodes CASSVGQGPPEAFF.

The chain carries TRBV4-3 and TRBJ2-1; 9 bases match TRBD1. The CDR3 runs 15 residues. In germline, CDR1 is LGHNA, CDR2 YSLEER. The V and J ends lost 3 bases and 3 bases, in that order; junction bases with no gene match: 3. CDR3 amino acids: CASSHETGGYNEQFF. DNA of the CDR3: TGCGCCAGCAGCCATGAGACAGGGGGCTACAATGAGCAGTTCTTC.

As DNA, the CDR3 is TGTGCCAGCTCGACAGGGTCGGAAGAGACCCAGTACTTC. Its translation is CASSTGSEETQYF. The gene calls are TRBV19 and TRBJ2-5; 7 bases are a match to TRBD1. The CDR3 has 13 amino acids. The germline V gene encodes CDR1 LNHDA and CDR2 SQIVND (reference sequence). The V and J ends lost 9 bases and 3 bases, in that order; junction bases with no gene match: 7.

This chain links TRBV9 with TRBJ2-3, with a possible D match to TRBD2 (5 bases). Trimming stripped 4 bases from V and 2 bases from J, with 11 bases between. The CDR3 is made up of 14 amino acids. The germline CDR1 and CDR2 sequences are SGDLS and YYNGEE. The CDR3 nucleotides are TGTGCCAGCAGCTCAAGACTATTCACAGATACGCAGTATTTT. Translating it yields CASSSRLFTDTQYF.

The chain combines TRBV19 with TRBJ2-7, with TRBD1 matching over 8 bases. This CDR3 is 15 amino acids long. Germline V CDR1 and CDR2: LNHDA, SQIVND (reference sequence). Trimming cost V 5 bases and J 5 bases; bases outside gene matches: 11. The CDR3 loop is CASSPRPGTGNEQYF. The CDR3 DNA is TGTGCCAGTAGTCCGCGCCCGGGGACAGGTAACGAGCAGTACTTC.

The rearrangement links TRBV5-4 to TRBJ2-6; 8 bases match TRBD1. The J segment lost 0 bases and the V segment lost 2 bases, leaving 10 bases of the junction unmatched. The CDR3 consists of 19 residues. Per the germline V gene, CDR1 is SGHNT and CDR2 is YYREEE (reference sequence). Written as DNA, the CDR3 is TGTGCCAGCAGCTTAGAAGGGGACAGGATGGGCTCTGGGGCCAACGTCCTGACTTTC. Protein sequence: CASSLEGDRMGSGANVLTF.

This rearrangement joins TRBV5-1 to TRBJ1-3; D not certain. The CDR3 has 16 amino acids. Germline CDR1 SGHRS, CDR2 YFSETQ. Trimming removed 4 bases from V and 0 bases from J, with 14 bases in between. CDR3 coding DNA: TGCGCCAGCAGCGCGGGTCAGCGTCTCTCTGGAAACACCATATATTTT. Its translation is CASSAGQRLSGNTIYF.

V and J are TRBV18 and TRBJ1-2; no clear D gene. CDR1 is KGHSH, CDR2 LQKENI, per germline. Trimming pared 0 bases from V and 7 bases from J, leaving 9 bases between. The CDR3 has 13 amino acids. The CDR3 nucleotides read TGTGCCAGCTCACCACCGAGCCATCCTGGCTACACCTTC. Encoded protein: CASSPPSHPGYTF.

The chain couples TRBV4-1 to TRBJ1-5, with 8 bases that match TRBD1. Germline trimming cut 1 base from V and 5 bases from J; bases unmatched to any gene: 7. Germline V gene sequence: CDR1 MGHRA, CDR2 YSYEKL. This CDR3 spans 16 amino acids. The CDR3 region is CASSQVLDRGYQPQHF. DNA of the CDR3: TGCGCCAGCAGCCAAGTCCTAGACAGGGGATATCAGCCCCAGCATTTT.

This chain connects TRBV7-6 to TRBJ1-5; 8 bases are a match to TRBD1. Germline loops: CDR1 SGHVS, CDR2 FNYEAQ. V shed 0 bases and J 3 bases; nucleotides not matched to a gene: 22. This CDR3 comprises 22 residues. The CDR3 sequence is CASSLAIGNRGVFGEVNQPQHF. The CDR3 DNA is TGTGCCAGCAGCTTAGCAATCGGGAACAGGGGGGTTTTTGGCGAGGTCAATCAGCCCCAGCATTTT.

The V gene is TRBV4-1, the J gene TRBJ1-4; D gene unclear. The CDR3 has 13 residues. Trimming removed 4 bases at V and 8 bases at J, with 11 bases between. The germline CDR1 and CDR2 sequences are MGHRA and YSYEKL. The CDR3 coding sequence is TGCGCCAGCAGCCTCTTGAGGAACGAAAAACTGTTTTTT. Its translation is CASSLLRNEKLFF.

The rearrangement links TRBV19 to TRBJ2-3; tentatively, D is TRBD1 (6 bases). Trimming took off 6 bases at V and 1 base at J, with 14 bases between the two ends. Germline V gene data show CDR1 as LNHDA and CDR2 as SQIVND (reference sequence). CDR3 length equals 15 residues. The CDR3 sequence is CASSQYRTGTDTQYF. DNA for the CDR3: TGTGCCAGTAGCCAATACCGGACAGGCACAGATACGCAGTATTTT.

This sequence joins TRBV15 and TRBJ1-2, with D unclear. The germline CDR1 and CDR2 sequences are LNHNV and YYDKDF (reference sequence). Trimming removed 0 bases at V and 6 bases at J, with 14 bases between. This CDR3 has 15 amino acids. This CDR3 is CATSRDLVRRDGYTF. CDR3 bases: TGTGCCACCAGCAGAGATTTAGTGCGCCGGGATGGCTACACCTTC.

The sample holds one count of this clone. The CDR3 nucleotides read TGCGCCAGCAGCCAAGGTCTAGCCCTCTCCTACAATGAGCAGTTCTTC. Translation gives CASSQGLALSYNEQFF. The V call is TRBV4-1, the J call TRBJ2-1, with D perhaps TRBD2 (5 bases). The V and J ends lost 1 base and 0 bases respectively, with 10 bases between them. The CDR3 loop spans 16 amino acids. In germline, CDR1 is MGHRA, CDR2 YSYEKL.

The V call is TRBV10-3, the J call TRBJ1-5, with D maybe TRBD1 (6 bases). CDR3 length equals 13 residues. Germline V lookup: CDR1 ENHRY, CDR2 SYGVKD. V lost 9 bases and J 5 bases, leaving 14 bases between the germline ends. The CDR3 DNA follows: TGTGCCATACAGGGTGGCTATGATCAGCCCCAGCATTTT. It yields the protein CAIQGGYDQPQHF.

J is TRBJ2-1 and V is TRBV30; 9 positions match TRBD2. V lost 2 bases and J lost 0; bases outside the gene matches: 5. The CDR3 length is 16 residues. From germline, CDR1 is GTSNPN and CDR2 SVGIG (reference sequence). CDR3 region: CAWSLAGLSSYNEQFF. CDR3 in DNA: TGTGCCTGGAGTCTAGCGGGGCTTAGCTCCTACAATGAGCAGTTCTTC.

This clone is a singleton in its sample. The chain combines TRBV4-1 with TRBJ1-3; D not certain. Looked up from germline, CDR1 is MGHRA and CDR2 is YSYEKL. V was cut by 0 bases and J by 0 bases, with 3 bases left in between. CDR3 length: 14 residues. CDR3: CASSQESSGNTIYF. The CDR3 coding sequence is TGCGCCAGCAGCCAAGAGAGCTCTGGAAACACCATATATTTT.

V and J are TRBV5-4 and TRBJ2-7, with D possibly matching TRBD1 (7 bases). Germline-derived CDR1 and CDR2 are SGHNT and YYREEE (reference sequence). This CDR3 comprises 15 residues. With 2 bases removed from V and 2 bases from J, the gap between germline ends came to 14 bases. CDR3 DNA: TGTGCCAGCAGCTTTTTGGAGGGGGCGGCCTACGAGCAGTACTTC. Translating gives CASSFLEGAAYEQYF.

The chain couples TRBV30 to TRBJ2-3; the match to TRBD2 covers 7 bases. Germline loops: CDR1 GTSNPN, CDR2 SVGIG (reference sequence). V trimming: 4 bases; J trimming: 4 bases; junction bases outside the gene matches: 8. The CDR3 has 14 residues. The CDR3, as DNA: TGTGCCTGGACACGGACTAGTGTTTCAGATACGCAGTATTTT. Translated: CAWTRTSVSDTQYF.

Here the CDR3 DNA reads TGTGCCAGCCGGGGACAGGGGGCCGTCTATGGCTACACCTTC. Translation: CASRGQGAVYGYTF. The rearrangement uses TRBV7-9 and TRBJ1-2, with 12 bases matching TRBD1. Germline lookup yields CDR1 SEHNR and CDR2 FQNEAQ (reference sequence). The length of the CDR3 is 14 residues. Trimming removed 8 bases from V and 4 bases from J; junction bases left unmatched: 5.

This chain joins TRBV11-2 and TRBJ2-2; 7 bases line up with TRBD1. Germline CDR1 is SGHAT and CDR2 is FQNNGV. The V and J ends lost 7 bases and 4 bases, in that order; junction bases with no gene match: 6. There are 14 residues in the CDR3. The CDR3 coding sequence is TGTGCCAGCAAAACAGGGGTCAGCACCGGGGAGCTGTTTTTT. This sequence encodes CASKTGVSTGELFF.

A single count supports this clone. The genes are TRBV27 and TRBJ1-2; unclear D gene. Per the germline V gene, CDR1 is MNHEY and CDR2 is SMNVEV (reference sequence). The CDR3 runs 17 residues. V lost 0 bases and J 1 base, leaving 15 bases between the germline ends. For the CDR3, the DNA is TGTGCCAGCAGTTTATCCTATTCAGGCGGACTTAACTATGGCTACACCTTC. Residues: CASSLSYSGGLNYGYTF.

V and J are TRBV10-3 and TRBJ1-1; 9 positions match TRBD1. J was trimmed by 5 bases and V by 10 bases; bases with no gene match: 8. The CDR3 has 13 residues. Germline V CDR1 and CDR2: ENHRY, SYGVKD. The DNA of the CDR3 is TGTGCCACCACCGGGACAGGGACGACTGAAGCTTTCTTT. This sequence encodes CATTGTGTTEAFF.

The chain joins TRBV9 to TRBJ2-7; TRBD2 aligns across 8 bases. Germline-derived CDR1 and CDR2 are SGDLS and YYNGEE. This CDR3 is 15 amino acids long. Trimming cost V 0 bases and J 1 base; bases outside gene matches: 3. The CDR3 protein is CASSVGAGDSYEQYF. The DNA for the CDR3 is TGTGCCAGCAGCGTAGGAGCGGGAGATTCCTACGAGCAGTACTTC.

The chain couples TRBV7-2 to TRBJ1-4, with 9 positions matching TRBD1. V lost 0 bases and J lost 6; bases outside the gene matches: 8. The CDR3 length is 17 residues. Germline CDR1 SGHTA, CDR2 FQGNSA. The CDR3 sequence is CASSLAPTGGGDEKLFF. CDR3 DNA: TGTGCCAGCAGCTTAGCCCCTACAGGGGGCGGGGATGAAAAACTGTTTTTT.